This TCR beta chain was obtained from a study of blood T cell repertoires in COVID-19. Study-level background: From T cells, B-cell-depleted T cells, or PBMCs came the material, which was cDNA or gDNA.

Per the original methods: Reference gene primer amplification gave nucleated cell count estimates. Profiled with immunoSEQ multiplex PCR; TCRdb holds only in-frame clones, not every one. V, J and clone size were drawn from that table, and D and trimming were deduced from the DNA. The data show roughly 65,000 clones, about 92% seen once. Germline V gene lookup returns CDR1 MNHNS and CDR2 SASEGT. The CDR3 extends over 17 amino acids. V lost 1 base and J lost 11, with 24 bases in between. The source material was peripheral blood. The chain employs TRBV6-1 and TRBJ1-3; D remains ambiguous. The sequence derives from a man aged 55 to 70 with acute or convalescent COVID-19. The DNA of the CDR3 is TGTGCCAGCAGTGAAGGATCCCCGACTCCCGTTAGAAGCTCCATATATTTT. It codes for CASSEGSPTPVRSSIYF.